This is a list of T cell receptor beta chains from one sample in a study of cytomegalovirus exposure and HLA in healthy donors. TCRdb's table, derived via immunoSEQ multiplex PCR, lists solely in-frame clones and lacks some. In total, the table holds over 100,000 clones. The sequencing sample was made of PBMCs. These receptors were collected from a man aged 18 to 29 in good health and CMV-seronegative. Each CDR3 is given with its conserved first and last residue. The D gene is left open where the match is weak.

TRBV27	TRBJ2-7	TRBD1	TGTGCCAGCAGTCCACTCTCTGGACAGGGGCGATTTTCCTACGAGCAGTACTTC	CASSPLSGQGRFSYEQYF
TRBV18	TRBJ2-1	TRBD1	TGTGCCAGCTCACCAATACGACAGGGGGGCTACAATGAGCAGTTCTTC	CASSPIRQGGYNEQFF
TRBV9	TRBJ2-3	TRBD2	TGTGCCAGCAGCGTAAAGGGAAGCGGGGGGGAGCTCACAGATACGCAGTATTTT	CASSVKGSGGELTDTQYF
TRBV6-5	TRBJ2-7	.	TGTGCCAGCAGTTACTCTCAGGGTCGGGAGCAGTACTTC	CASSYSQGREQYF
TRBV7-2	TRBJ2-7	TRBD2	TGTGCCAGCTCCTTTCTAGCGGGAGGGGAATTCGAGCAGTACTTC	CASSFLAGGEFEQYF
TRBV2	TRBJ2-2	.	TGTGCCAGCAGTGTAAAAATAACCGGGGAGCTGTTTTTT	CASSVKITGELFF
TRBV2	TRBJ2-3	.	TGTGCCAGCTCCCCCCCGGTGGCAGATACGCAGTATTTT	CASSPPVADTQYF
TRBV28	TRBJ1-1	.	TGTGCCAGCAGTTACACACAGGGATTGAACACTGAAGCTTTCTTT	CASSYTQGLNTEAFF
TRBV5-1	TRBJ2-3	TRBD2	TGCGCCAGCAGCCTGGGACTAGCGGACACAGATACGCAGTATTTT	CASSLGLADTDTQYF
TRBV5-1	TRBJ2-7	.	TGCGCCAGCAGCTTGGGTGGGGGGAGTTTATACGAGCAGTACTTC	CASSLGGGSLYEQYF
TRBV5-1	TRBJ2-7	TRBD1	TGCGCCAGCAGCGAGCCGGGACAGGGGAGGAAGCAGTACTTC	CASSEPGQGRKQYF
TRBV7-3	TRBJ2-1	.	TGTGCCAGCAGCTTAGATGGGGGCCGTACCTACAATGAGCAGTTCTTC	CASSLDGGRTYNEQFF
TRBV6-5	TRBJ1-4	TRBD1	TGTGCCAGCAGTCCCCGGACAGGGGGCGTTGAAAAACTGTTTTTT	CASSPRTGGVEKLFF
TRBV19	TRBJ2-3	TRBD2	TGTGCCAGTAGTATAGATAGCGGGAGGGGCACAGATACGCAGTATTTT	CASSIDSGRGTDTQYF
TRBV6-1	TRBJ2-1	.	TGTGCCAGCAGTTTAGCGGAGAGCTCCTACAATGAGCAGTTCTTC	CASSLAESSYNEQFF
TRBV18	TRBJ1-1	.	TGTGCCAGCTCACGGGGCGCCGGGTCGAACACTGAAGCTTTCTTT	CASSRGAGSNTEAFF
TRBV6-1	TRBJ2-7	TRBD1	TGTGCCAGCAGAGACAGGGGGAGCTACGAGCAGTACTTC	CASRDRGSYEQYF
TRBV7-2	TRBJ1-2	.	TGTGCCAGCAGCTCCGACTTCTATGGCTACACCTTC	CASSSDFYGYTF
TRBV6-5	TRBJ2-7	TRBD1	TGTGCCAGCAGTTACTCCGGGACAGGGGACTACGAGCAGTACTTC	CASSYSGTGDYEQYF
TRBV7-3	TRBJ1-1	TRBD1	TGTGCCAGCAGCTTAGCAGGGGGCTTCTCTGAAGCTTTCTTT	CASSLAGGFSEAFF
TRBV7-2	TRBJ1-6	TRBD1	TGTGCCAGCAGCCCCCGTACCGGGACAGGGGATTCACCCCTCCACTTT	CASSPRTGTGDSPLHF
TRBV6-5	TRBJ2-7	.	TGTGCCAGCAGTTACCGACGGGGCTACGAGCAGTACTTC	CASSYRRGYEQYF
TRBV7-9	TRBJ1-5	TRBD1	TGTGCCAGCAGCTCTCCAGGGGGCAGTCAGCCCCAGCATTTT	CASSSPGGSQPQHF
TRBV9	TRBJ1-2	TRBD1	TGTGCCAGCAGCACCTTACAGGGGGCGGACTATGGCTACACCTTC	CASSTLQGADYGYTF
TRBV6-1	TRBJ1-1	TRBD1	TGTGCCAGCAGTGAAGTCTGGACAGGGAACACTGAAGCTTTCTTT	CASSEVWTGNTEAFF
TRBV5-4	TRBJ1-4	.	TGTGCCAGCAGCTTACCCGGAGATAATGAAAAACTGTTTTTT	CASSLPGDNEKLFF
TRBV7-9	TRBJ1-1	.	TGTGCCAGCAGCGTAACGGGGTATCCCACTGAAGCTTTCTTT	CASSVTGYPTEAFF
TRBV19	TRBJ1-1	TRBD1	TGTGCCACCAAAGCAAGGGACAGGGGGCGAGCTTTCTTT	CATKARDRGRAFF
TRBV7-2	TRBJ2-5	.	TGTGCCAGCAGCTTAAGTAAAATTCGTGTGGAGGAGACCCAGTACTTC	CASSLSKIRVEETQYF
TRBV9	TRBJ1-1	.	TGTGCCAGCAGCGTAGCCTTGGAGGGCAAAGCTTTCTTT	CASSVALEGKAFF
TRBV29-1	TRBJ2-2	TRBD1	TGCAGCGTTGGTCGCAGGGGGATCGCCGGGGAGCTGTTTTTT	CSVGRRGIAGELFF
TRBV7-8	TRBJ2-5	.	TGTGCCAGCAGCGCAACGGGACAACAAGAGACCCAGTACTTC	CASSATGQQETQYF
TRBV7-2	TRBJ2-7	.	TGTGCCAGCAGCTTAGCTGCAGGGAGGTATCCCGAGCAGTACTTC	CASSLAAGRYPEQYF
TRBV5-1	TRBJ2-1	TRBD1	TGCGCCAGCAGAAAAGGGGGCGATGGGGAGCAGTTCTTC	CASRKGGDGEQFF
TRBV15	TRBJ1-1	.	TGTGCCACCAGCAGAGAGACACCCTACCCCTTCACTGAAGCTTTCTTT	CATSRETPYPFTEAFF
TRBV19	TRBJ1-1	.	TGTGCCAGTAGTATCGCCAGGGCTGTTCCGAACACTGAAGCTTTCTTT	CASSIARAVPNTEAFF
TRBV27	TRBJ1-1	.	TGTGCCAGCAGTTCCCCGGGATTGAACACTGAAGCTTTCTTT	CASSSPGLNTEAFF
TRBV27	TRBJ2-7	TRBD1	TGTGCCAGCAGTCACCCCGGGACAGGGGTATACGAGCAGTACTTC	CASSHPGTGVYEQYF
TRBV28	TRBJ1-5	TRBD1	TGTGCCAGCAGTTTTCACATGGGACAGGGTGGTCAGCCCCAGCATTTT	CASSFHMGQGGQPQHF
TRBV4-3	TRBJ2-2	.	TGCGCCAGCAGCCAAGTTGCAGGAAACGGGGAGCTGTTTTTT	CASSQVAGNGELFF
TRBV5-1	TRBJ1-4	TRBD1	TGCGCCAGCAGCCGGTCCGTAAGTGACAGGGGTAAAGAAAAACTGTTTTTT	CASSRSVSDRGKEKLFF
TRBV28	TRBJ2-7	TRBD1	TGTGCCAGCAGTTTAGGGGGACAGGGCTACGAGCAGTACTTC	CASSLGGQGYEQYF
TRBV25-1	TRBJ1-5	.	TGTGCCAGCAGTGAGGGATGGGAGGGACAGCCCCAGCATTTT	CASSEGWEGQPQHF